These T cell receptor beta chains were read from a single sample in a study of T cell responses to AZD1222 COVID-19 vaccine. Sequencing used immunoSEQ multiplex PCR; TCRdb keeps in-frame clones, though not all of them. Of 150,000 or so clones listed, 75% to 90% are singletons. Sequencing was performed on peripheral blood, taken on day 0 of MenACWY control vaccination. Receptors originate from an adult in good health. CDR3s include the opening cysteine and the closing phenylalanine or tryptophan. D genes are given only for firm matches. Clone size, where shown, is once, few, many, or a class for clones that have expanded.

length	D	size	V	J	CDR3	DNA
14	.	.	TRBV28	TRBJ1-3	CATYTDGAGNTIYF	TGTGCCACTTACACCGATGGAGCTGGAAACACCATATATTTT
13	.	.	TRBV7-3	TRBJ2-1	CASSLRGAGEQFF	TGTGCCAGCAGCTTACGGGGCGCGGGTGAGCAGTTCTTC
13	.	few	TRBV27	TRBJ1-5	CASSPDPNQPQHF	TGTGCCAGCAGCCCGGATCCGAATCAGCCCCAGCATTTT
13	.	.	TRBV4-1	TRBJ2-2	CASGGLGTGELFF	TGCGCCAGCGGGGGACTTGGGACCGGGGAGCTGTTTTTT
16	TRBD1	.	TRBV4-1	TRBJ1-2	CASSQGRTGGDYGYTF	TGCGCCAGCAGCCAAGGTCGGACAGGGGGAGACTATGGCTACACCTTC
13	.	.	TRBV10-3	TRBJ2-3	CAISEYTFGTQYF	TGTGCCATCAGTGAGTACACTTTTGGTACGCAGTATTTT
14	TRBD1	.	TRBV28	TRBJ2-1	CASSSGGSYNEQFF	TGTGCCAGCAGTTCAGGGGGCTCCTACAATGAGCAGTTCTTC
14	TRBD1	.	TRBV2	TRBJ2-2	CASSTGGNTGELFF	TGTGCCAGCTCAACAGGGGGTAACACCGGGGAGCTGTTTTTT
14	TRBD2	.	TRBV18	TRBJ2-1	CASSTSGGVNEQFF	TGTGCCAGCTCAACGAGCGGGGGGGTAAATGAGCAGTTCTTC
15	TRBD2	.	TRBV5-4	TRBJ2-2	CASSLRGGLGGELFF	TGTGCCAGCAGCTTGCGGGGGGGCCTAGGCGGGGAGCTGTTTTTT
14	.	few	TRBV27	TRBJ1-1	CASSGAQANTEAFF	TGTGCCAGCAGCGGGGCCCAAGCGAACACTGAAGCTTTCTTT
14	.	few	TRBV28	TRBJ2-5	CASSPLAIQETQYF	TGTGCCAGCAGTCCCCTGGCCATCCAAGAGACCCAGTACTTC
13	.	.	TRBV19	TRBJ2-2	CASGTLNTGELFF	TGTGCCAGCGGGACACTGAACACCGGGGAGCTGTTTTTT
16	.	.	TRBV6-7	TRBJ2-7	CASSYSGRRHSYEQYF	TGTGCCAGCAGTTACTCTGGCCGGCGACACTCCTACGAGCAGTACTTC
15	TRBD2	.	TRBV9	TRBJ2-1	CASSVAAGVPNEQFF	TGTGCCAGCAGCGTAGCAGCGGGGGTACCCAATGAGCAGTTCTTC
13	TRBD1	.	TRBV30	TRBJ2-5	CAWRGTGEETQYF	TGTGCCTGGAGGGGGACAGGGGAGGAGACCCAGTACTTC
12	.	.	TRBV5-4	TRBJ1-1	CASSLGDTEAFF	TGTGCCAGCAGCTTGGGGGACACTGAAGCTTTCTTT
14	.	.	TRBV7-8	TRBJ1-4	CASSFATGSEKLFF	TGTGCCAGCAGCTTCGCCACAGGGAGTGAAAAACTGTTTTTT
18	TRBD2	.	TRBV10-3	TRBJ2-5	CATARRLAGEKLQETQYF	TGTGCCACCGCACGAAGACTAGCGGGGGAAAAGCTGCAAGAGACCCAGTACTTC
13	.	.	TRBV28	TRBJ1-5	CASLRAGKGPQHF	TGTGCCAGCTTGCGGGCAGGGAAGGGGCCCCAGCATTTT
15	.	.	TRBV5-1	TRBJ1-5	CASSPGVGGNQPQHF	TGCGCCAGCAGCCCGGGGGTGGGCGGCAATCAGCCCCAGCATTTT
13	TRBD1	.	TRBV19	TRBJ1-5	CASNRGLGQPQHF	TGTGCCAGCAACAGGGGGCTTGGTCAGCCCCAGCATTTT
18	TRBD1	.	TRBV6-2/TRBV6-3	TRBJ2-1	CASSYTGQGWTYYNEQFF	TGTGCCAGCAGTTACACGGGACAGGGGTGGACCTACTACAATGAGCAGTTCTTC
15	.	.	TRBV18	TRBJ1-1	CASSPPQRERTEAFF	TGTGCCAGCTCACCACCCCAGCGGGAGAGAACTGAAGCTTTCTTT
13	.	.	TRBV6-4	TRBJ2-2	CASSDGNTGELFF	TGTGCCAGCAGTGACGGGAACACCGGGGAGCTGTTTTTT
15	.	.	TRBV7-6	TRBJ1-4	CASSAYQGSNEKLFF	TGTGCCAGCAGCGCCTACCAGGGGTCTAATGAAAAACTGTTTTTT
14	TRBD1	.	TRBV5-1	TRBJ1-1	CASSGTGGLTEAFF	TGCGCCAGCAGCGGAACAGGGGGCCTCACTGAAGCTTTCTTT
14	.	.	TRBV5-1	TRBJ1-2	CASSPEGQGYGYTF	TGCGCCAGCAGCCCCGAGGGCCAGGGATATGGCTACACCTTC
15	TRBD1	.	TRBV7-2	TRBJ2-2	CASTPGQGGYGELFF	TGTGCCAGTACACCGGGACAGGGAGGGTACGGGGAGCTGTTTTTT
14	TRBD1	.	TRBV19	TRBJ1-2	CASSPGQGPRGYTF	TGTGCCAGTAGTCCGGGACAGGGGCCTCGAGGCTACACCTTC
12	.	.	TRBV6-1	TRBJ1-2	CASSEIGNGYTF	TGTGCCAGCAGTGAAATAGGGAATGGCTACACCTTC
15	.	.	TRBV6-5	TRBJ1-1	CATKAQGMVNTEAFF	TGTGCCACCAAGGCGCAGGGGATGGTGAACACTGAAGCTTTCTTT
13	.	.	TRBV7-9	TRBJ2-6	CASSNPGANVLTF	TGTGCCAGCAGTAACCCTGGGGCCAACGTCCTGACTTTC
11	.	.	TRBV6-5	TRBJ1-6	CASSPRAALHF	TGTGCCAGCAGCCCCAGGGCGGCCCTCCACTTT
16	.	once	TRBV3-1/TRBV3-2	TRBJ1-6	CASSQEFRVNNSPLHF	TGTGCCAGCAGCCAAGAGTTTAGGGTTAATAATTCACCCCTCCACTTT
16	.	.	TRBV6-6	TRBJ2-1	CASSYSTARAYNEQFF	TGTGCCAGCAGTTACTCGACCGCCCGGGCTTACAATGAGCAGTTCTTC
15	.	once	TRBV6-5	TRBJ1-3	CASSYDGRGAEAIYF	TGTGCCAGCAGTTACGACGGTAGGGGGGCGGAGGCCATATATTTT
14	.	.	TRBV5-5	TRBJ1-5	CASSRTDSNQPQHF	TGTGCCAGCAGCCGGACAGATAGCAATCAGCCCCAGCATTTT